Following are 25 T cell receptor beta chains from one sample sequenced in a study of blood T cell repertoires in COVID-19 (dated by TCRdb to the early 2020s). Libraries were constructed by the immunoSEQ multiplex PCR assay. TCRdb provides this immuneACCESS table in a form limited to in-frame rearrangements. Some clones are lacking; in checked studies, under half of them reflect an unresolved V gene, and why the rest are absent is not known. The sample records about 420,000 clones, around nine tenths of which are singletons. Clones ranked in the top ten supply 0.8% to 1% of the sample. Sequenced: peripheral blood. The receptor set was obtained from a man between 18 and 35 years old with COVID-19, enrolled during active disease.

The chain is built from TRBV6-5 and TRBJ2-5; D unclear. Trimming left V 5 bases short and J 5 bases short, with 15 bases between. The CDR3 has 14 residues. Germline V gene lookup returns CDR1 MNHEY and CDR2 SVGAGI. The CDR3 reads CASSPLPRRETQYF. CDR3 in DNA: TGTGCCAGCAGTCCCCTCCCCCGGCGGGAGACCCAGTACTTC.

The CDR3: CASSQGGAGGGNEQFF. CDR3 nucleotides: TGTGCCAGCAGCCAAGGGGGAGCGGGAGGCGGCAATGAGCAGTTCTTC. J is TRBJ2-1 and V is TRBV4-2; TRBD2 aligns across 9 bases. Germline loops: CDR1 LGHNA, CDR2 YNFKEQ. CDR3 length: 16 amino acids. The junction had 7 bases not matched to a gene; V was cut back by 1 base and J by 6 bases.

The V call is TRBV3-1 (or the pseudogene TRBV3-2), the J call TRBJ1-5; D is unclear. The CDR3 totals 15 residues. Germline assignment: CDR1 LGHDT and CDR2 YNNKEL (reference sequence). V dropped 1 base and J dropped 2 bases, with 9 bases sitting between them. CDR3 region: CASSQAHTGNQPQHF. DNA of the CDR3: TGTGCCAGCAGCCAAGCACACACAGGCAATCAGCCCCAGCATTTT.

The gene calls are TRBV27 and TRBJ2-7; possible D gene TRBD2, 5 bases. This CDR3 has 15 amino acids. Germline assignment: CDR1 MNHEY and CDR2 SMNVEV (reference sequence). V shed 6 bases and J shed 6 bases, with 21 bases lying between them. Here the CDR3 reads CASSNTLFNRGEQYF. The CDR3 nucleotides read TGTGCCAGCAGCAACACCCTCTTCAACCGGGGCGAGCAGTACTTC.

The chain links TRBV29-1 to TRBJ2-7, with 7 bases lining up with TRBD2. V lost 6 bases and J lost 1; bases outside the gene matches: 12. The CDR3 consists of 15 residues. CDR1 is SQVTM, CDR2 ANQGSEA, per germline. CDR3 sequence (DNA): TGCAGCGTCTGTCTCGGGGGAGGGCCGTCCTACGAGCAGTACTTC. Protein sequence: CSVCLGGGPSYEQYF.

This clone has a single count. This chain connects TRBV27 to TRBJ2-7; maybe TRBD1 (6 bases). Germline V gene lookup returns CDR1 MNHEY and CDR2 SMNVEV (reference sequence). CDR3 size: 15 residues. V was pared by 5 bases and J by 3 bases, with 17 bases between. CDR3 in amino acids: CASSGRDTGRYEQYF. CDR3 bases: TGTGCCAGCAGTGGCCGGGACACCGGTCGCTACGAGCAGTACTTC.

This chain joins TRBV7-9 and TRBJ1-4; D is unclear. V dropped 5 bases and J dropped 4 bases, with 11 bases sitting between them. This CDR3 comprises 14 residues. Germline V CDR1 and CDR2: SEHNR, FQNEAQ (reference sequence). The CDR3 region is CASSRGHGNEKLFF. The CDR3 nucleotides read TGTGCCAGCAGCCGAGGGCATGGTAATGAAAAACTGTTTTTT.

Notes on this clone: One end of the junction is discordant with germline, which a read error may explain. The chain employs TRBV25-1 and TRBJ1-2, with 9 bases identical to TRBD1. Per the germline V gene, CDR1 is MGHDK and CDR2 is SYGVNS. The CDR3 is 13 residues long. CDR3 residues: CASSKSGTGSALF. For the CDR3, the DNA is TGTGCCAGCAGTAAATCCGGGACAGGGAGTGCCCTCTTC.

About this clone: This sample includes further DNA sequences coding for the same CDR3. V usage is TRBV9 and J usage is TRBJ2-5; 8 nucleotides align to TRBD1. CDR1 and CDR2 (germline): SGDLS, YYNGEE. Trimming at V came to 2 bases and at J to 2 bases, leaving 2 bases not matched to a gene. There are 14 residues in the CDR3. The CDR3 sequence: CASSVGTGQETQYF. In DNA, the CDR3 is TGTGCCAGCAGCGTCGGGACAGGACAAGAGACCCAGTACTTC.

This chain links TRBV18 with TRBJ2-1; no firm D call. Trimming removed 2 bases at V and 0 bases at J, with 11 bases between. CDR1 and CDR2 (germline): KGHSH, LQKENI. CDR3 length: 16 amino acids. CDR3 amino acids: CASSPAVPDSYNEQFF. The CDR3 nucleotides read TGTGCCAGCTCACCAGCGGTTCCGGACTCCTACAATGAGCAGTTCTTC.

The V call is TRBV20-1, the J call TRBJ1-4; D not resolved. With 6 bases removed from V and 5 bases from J, the gap between germline ends came to 7 bases. Germline V gives CDR1 DFQATT, CDR2 SNEGSKA (reference sequence). This CDR3 contains 11 residues. CDR3 coding DNA: TGCAGTGCCGTGTTGAATGAAAAACTGTTTTTT. Residues: CSAVLNEKLFF.

The chain is built from TRBV10-1 and TRBJ2-1, with 13 bases fitting TRBD2. Unmatched junction bases numbered 6, after V lost 3 bases and J lost 10 bases. Germline-derived CDR1 and CDR2 are WNHNN and SYGVQD (reference sequence). There are 15 residues in the CDR3. CDR3 DNA sequence: TGCGCCAGCAGTGACGGACTAGCGGGAGTAGACGAGCAGTTCTTC. This sequence encodes CASSDGLAGVDEQFF.

The CDR3, as DNA: TGTGCCAGCAGCGCTCGGGACAGGGGGCTGAAAGGCTACACCTTC. It codes for CASSARDRGLKGYTF. The genes are TRBV9 and TRBJ1-2, with TRBD1 matching 12 bases. Per the germline V gene, CDR1 is SGDLS and CDR2 is YYNGEE. This CDR3 comprises 15 residues. V trimming: 3 bases; J trimming: 8 bases; junction bases outside the gene matches: 8.

This clone was observed a single time. The chain has TRBV2 and TRBJ2-7; 11 nucleotides match TRBD2. The length of the CDR3 is 15 residues. Germline V gene sequence: CDR1 SNHLY, CDR2 FYNNEI. The J segment lost 2 bases and the V segment lost 4 bases, leaving 4 bases of the junction unmatched. As DNA, the CDR3 is TGTGCCAGCAGTGCCTTAGCGGGGGGGACCTACGAGCAGTACTTC. It translates to CASSALAGGTYEQYF.

The chain carries TRBV5-4 and TRBJ2-5; perhaps TRBD2 as D (6 bases). Germline loops: CDR1 SGHNT, CDR2 YYREEE (reference sequence). The length of the CDR3 is 14 residues. V shed 2 bases and J shed 2 bases, with 10 bases lying between them. CDR3 coding DNA: TGTGCCAGCAGCTTACGAGCGGGTCAAGAGACCCAGTACTTC. It codes for CASSLRAGQETQYF.

This clone turned up a few times. The V call is TRBV27, the J call TRBJ1-1, with 8 bases matching TRBD1. CDR3 length: 12 residues. Unmatched junction bases numbered 6, after V lost 7 bases and J lost 8 bases. The germline V gene has CDR1 MNHEY and CDR2 SMNVEV (reference sequence). The CDR3 here is CASKIQGGEAFF. The CDR3 DNA reads as TGTGCCAGCAAGATACAGGGGGGAGAAGCTTTCTTT.

The genes are TRBV18 and TRBJ1-4; possibly TRBD1 for D (5 bases). The CDR3 totals 15 residues. V lost 4 bases and J lost 8, with 17 bases in between. Looked up from germline, CDR1 is KGHSH and CDR2 is LQKENI. The CDR3 DNA is TGTGCCAGCTCACAGAGTCCAGGGTCAGTGGAAAAACTGTTTTTT. Residues: CASSQSPGSVEKLFF.

This clone was counted a few times. V gene TRBV7-9 combines with J gene TRBJ2-7; the D gene is possibly TRBD2 (6 bases). V gave up 5 bases and J gave up 0 bases, with 14 bases separating them. The CDR3 spans 15 residues. Germline V CDR1 and CDR2: SEHNR, FQNEAQ (reference sequence). CDR3: CASSRDSSTSYEQYF. CDR3 DNA: TGTGCCAGCAGCCGGGACTCAAGTACCTCCTACGAGCAGTACTTC. The variable domain in full, completed from reference TRBV7-9 and TRBJ2-7, reads DTGVSQNPRHKITKRGQNVTFRCDPISEHNRLYWYRQTLGQGPEFLTYFQNEAQLEKSRLLSDRFSAERPKGSFSTLEIQRTEQGDSAMYLCASSRDSSTSYEQYFGPGTRLTVT.

This clone has just one count. V is TRBV4-1 and J is TRBJ2-7; D uncertain. CDR1 and CDR2 from the germline V gene are MGHRA and YSYEKL. This CDR3 contains 15 residues. Trimming stripped 0 bases from V and 3 bases from J, with 12 bases between. CDR3 in amino acids: CASSQDGGFFYEQYF. CDR3 DNA sequence: TGCGCCAGCAGCCAAGATGGCGGCTTTTTCTACGAGCAGTACTTC.

This clone was recorded a few times. The chain joins TRBV5-5 to TRBJ1-6, with TRBD1 matching 8 bases. V was pared by 4 bases and J by 4 bases, with 4 bases of the junction left unmatched. The CDR3 is made up of 15 amino acids. The germline CDR1 and CDR2 sequences are SGHKS and YYEKEE (reference sequence). This chain's CDR3 is CASSGTGLYNSPLHF. The CDR3 nucleotides are TGTGCCAGCAGCGGGACAGGACTATATAATTCACCCCTCCACTTT.

Comment on this clone: The sample holds other DNA sequences that translate to the same CDR3. The chain couples TRBV24-1 to TRBJ1-4; 11 nucleotides match TRBD1. Germline V gene lookup returns CDR1 KGHDR and CDR2 SFDVKD. V dropped 3 bases and J dropped 7; count of bases not matched to a gene: 3. There are 15 residues in the CDR3. In nucleotides, the CDR3 is TGTGCCACCAGTGATCCTGGGACAGGGGGTGAAAAACTGTTTTTT. Its protein product is CATSDPGTGGEKLFF.

With respect to this clone: Other DNA sequences in the sample encode the same CDR3. The V and J genes are TRBV5-4 and TRBJ2-3; no clear D gene. The germline CDR1 and CDR2 sequences are SGHNT and YYREEE (reference sequence). CDR3 length: 14 amino acids. The V end lost 0 bases, the J end lost 0 bases, and 5 bases lay between the germline ends. The CDR3: CASSLAGSTDTQYF. The CDR3 bases are TGTGCCAGCAGCTTGGCCGGGAGCACAGATACGCAGTATTTT.

Of note for this clone: Sequence at one end of the junction differs from germline and may be a read error. The chain carries TRBV5-1 and TRBJ2-1; 8 bases agree with TRBD2. The CDR3 spans 15 residues. The germline CDR1 and CDR2 sequences are SGHRS and YFSETQ. CDR3 in amino acids: CASNLNSGDYNEQFF. DNA for the CDR3: TGCGCCAGCAACTTGAATAGCGGGGATTACAATGAGCAGTTCTTC.

The chain combines TRBV5-6 with TRBJ2-5, with 10 bases aligning to TRBD1. Germline CDR1 and CDR2: SGHDT and YYEEEE. V was pared by 4 bases and J by 1 base, with 7 bases of the junction left unmatched. The CDR3 runs 16 residues. CDR3 bases: TGTGCCAGCAGCAACACCGGGACAGGGGTCCAAGAGACCCAGTACTTC. Encoded protein: CASSNTGTGVQETQYF.

The V and J genes are TRBV19 and TRBJ1-6; 8 nucleotides align to TRBD1. Germline trimming cut 10 bases from V and 9 bases from J; bases unmatched to any gene: 8. This CDR3 comprises 13 residues. Germline CDR1 is LNHDA and CDR2 is SQIVND (reference sequence). The CDR3 is CATGQGLSSPLHF. In nucleotides, the CDR3 is TGTGCCACAGGACAGGGCCTAAGTTCACCCCTCCACTTT.